Listed below are T cell receptor beta chains from one sample, sequenced in a study of T cells in Graves' hyperthyroidism and ophthalmopathy. From the multiplex PCR reads, TCRdb called clonotypes with MiXCR, one entry per CDR3 protein. The sample has about 330,000 distinct CDR3 sequences; approximately 13% are singletons. Source material: blood. Receptors originate from a woman in her thirties or forties with Graves' ophthalmopathy. CDR3s include the opening cysteine and the closing phenylalanine or tryptophan. The order of the fields is V gene, clone size, J gene, D gene, CDR3 protein, CDR3 DNA. A D gene is named only where the DNA matches it firmly. A clone size is listed for some rows: how often the clone was seen (once, few, many), or a class if it is expanded.

v_gene: TRBV20-1
abundance: many
j_gene: TRBJ2-3
d_gene: .
CDR3aa: CSAKDSYTDTQYF
CDR3nt: TGCAGTGCTAAGGACAGTTACACAGATACGCAGTATTTT

v_gene: TRBV5-1
abundance: .
j_gene: TRBJ2-7
d_gene: TRBD1
CDR3aa: CASSVPGQGYEQYF
CDR3nt: TGCGCCAGCAGCGTTCCGGGACAGGGATACGAGCAGTACTTC

v_gene: TRBV2
abundance: many
j_gene: TRBJ1-5
d_gene: .
CDR3aa: CASSVTVPGLGQPQHF
CDR3nt: TGTGCCAGCAGCGTCACGGTCCCAGGGTTGGGCCAGCCCCAGCATTTT

v_gene: TRBV7-2
abundance: .
j_gene: TRBJ2-5
d_gene: .
CDR3aa: CASSLAPRLRTQYF
CDR3nt: TGTGCCAGCAGCTTAGCCCCGCGGTTGAGGACCCAGTACTTC

v_gene: TRBV12-3/TRBV12-4
abundance: many
j_gene: TRBJ1-2
d_gene: .
CDR3aa: CASSLMGAGTRYGYTF
CDR3nt: TGTGCCAGCAGTTTAATGGGGGCAGGGACGAGGTATGGCTACACCTTC

v_gene: TRBV19
abundance: .
j_gene: TRBJ1-5
d_gene: .
CDR3aa: CATGAGGGRNQPQHF
CDR3nt: TGTGCCACTGGCGCCGGGGGGGGAAGGAATCAGCCCCAGCATTTT

v_gene: TRBV11-3
abundance: .
j_gene: TRBJ2-2
d_gene: TRBD2
CDR3aa: CASSRGGALSAGELFF
CDR3nt: TGTGCCAGCAGCCGGGGGGGAGCCTTGTCGGCCGGGGAGCTGTTTTTT

v_gene: TRBV18
abundance: .
j_gene: TRBJ2-5
d_gene: .
CDR3aa: CASSPPPRETQYF
CDR3nt: TGTGCCAGCTCACCACCCCCGCGGGAGACCCAGTACTTC

v_gene: TRBV27
abundance: many
j_gene: TRBJ2-2
d_gene: .
CDR3aa: CASRTELNTGELFF
CDR3nt: TGTGCCAGCAGAACCGAACTGAACACCGGGGAGCTGTTTTTT

v_gene: TRBV7-2
abundance: many
j_gene: TRBJ2-7
d_gene: .
CDR3aa: CASSLGPGAYEQYF
CDR3nt: TGTGCCAGCAGCTTAGGACCAGGGGCTTACGAGCAGTACTTC

v_gene: TRBV6-1
abundance: many
j_gene: TRBJ1-2
d_gene: .
CDR3aa: CASSRGVSADSEGYTF
CDR3nt: TGTGCCAGCAGTCGAGGAGTTTCGGCGGATTCGGAGGGCTACACCTTC

v_gene: TRBV28
abundance: many
j_gene: TRBJ2-7
d_gene: .
CDR3aa: CASSLGGRPYEQYF
CDR3nt: TGTGCCAGCAGTTTGGGGGGGCGTCCCTACGAGCAGTACTTC

v_gene: TRBV7-9
abundance: .
j_gene: TRBJ1-1
d_gene: TRBD1
CDR3aa: CASSPRDSYEALF
CDR3nt: TGTGCCAGCAGCCCTAGGGACAGTTATGAAGCTCTCTTT

v_gene: TRBV27
abundance: many
j_gene: TRBJ2-2
d_gene: .
CDR3aa: CASSNRVNTGELFF
CDR3nt: TGTGCCAGCAGCAACAGGGTGAACACCGGGGAGCTGTTTTTT

v_gene: TRBV27
abundance: many
j_gene: TRBJ2-3
d_gene: .
CDR3aa: CASSLEAKSDTQYF
CDR3nt: TGTGCCAGCAGTCTCGAAGCGAAGTCAGATACGCAGTATTTT

v_gene: TRBV28
abundance: many
j_gene: TRBJ1-1
d_gene: .
CDR3aa: CASGGTTGTEAFF
CDR3nt: TGTGCCTCGGGGGGGACCACGGGCACTGAAGCTTTCTTT

v_gene: TRBV6-1
abundance: many
j_gene: TRBJ2-5
d_gene: TRBD2
CDR3aa: CASSLLAGNQETQYF
CDR3nt: TGTGCCAGCAGTTTACTAGCGGGGAACCAAGAGACCCAGTACTTC

v_gene: TRBV20-1
abundance: many
j_gene: TRBJ2-3
d_gene: TRBD2
CDR3aa: CSARPLRTSVGTDTQYF
CDR3nt: TGCAGTGCTAGACCCTTGCGGACTAGCGTGGGCACAGATACGCAGTATTTT

v_gene: TRBV6-2/TRBV6-3
abundance: .
j_gene: TRBJ1-6
d_gene: .
CDR3aa: CASSYVAGYNSPLHF
CDR3nt: TGTGCCAGCAGTTACGTAGCCGGGTATAATTCACCCCTCCACTTT

v_gene: TRBV6-1
abundance: .
j_gene: TRBJ2-7
d_gene: .
CDR3aa: CASTVRWQGFPYEQYF
CDR3nt: TGTGCCAGCACAGTGCGGTGGCAGGGGTTCCCCTACGAGCAGTACTTC

v_gene: TRBV6-1
abundance: many
j_gene: TRBJ2-1
d_gene: .
CDR3aa: CASSDPPYSYNEQFF
CDR3nt: TGTGCCAGCAGTGATCCCCCATACTCCTACAATGAGCAGTTCTTC

v_gene: TRBV6-1
abundance: many
j_gene: TRBJ1-2
d_gene: .
CDR3aa: CASGLGGYTF
CDR3nt: TGTGCCAGTGGTCTGGGCGGCTACACCTTC

v_gene: TRBV12-5
abundance: many
j_gene: TRBJ1-1
d_gene: .
CDR3aa: CASGLEPAASTEAFF
CDR3nt: TGTGCTAGTGGTTTGGAACCAGCAGCTAGCACTGAAGCTTTCTTT

v_gene: TRBV2
abundance: few
j_gene: TRBJ2-3
d_gene: TRBD1
CDR3aa: CASRLDRATDTQYF
CDR3nt: TGTGCCAGCAGGTTGGACAGGGCGACAGATACGCAGTATTTT

v_gene: TRBV20-1
abundance: .
j_gene: TRBJ2-7
d_gene: TRBD2
CDR3aa: CSARPMSRAGDEQYF
CDR3nt: TGCAGTGCTAGACCCATGAGCCGAGCGGGAGACGAGCAGTACTTC

v_gene: TRBV7-9
abundance: .
j_gene: TRBJ2-7
d_gene: TRBD1
CDR3aa: CASSFSTTRTGYEQYF
CDR3nt: TGTGCCAGCAGCTTCTCCACTACTAGGACAGGCTACGAGCAGTACTTC

v_gene: TRBV15
abundance: .
j_gene: TRBJ2-3
d_gene: .
CDR3aa: CATSRDHQDTQYF
CDR3nt: TGTGCCACCAGCAGAGATCATCAAGATACGCAGTATTTT

v_gene: TRBV19
abundance: .
j_gene: TRBJ1-5
d_gene: .
CDR3aa: CASSWGARQPQHF
CDR3nt: TGTGCCAGTAGTTGGGGGGCTAGGCAGCCCCAGCATTTT

v_gene: TRBV11-3
abundance: many
j_gene: TRBJ2-1
d_gene: .
CDR3aa: CASSLVLGGRNEQFF
CDR3nt: TGTGCCAGCAGCTTAGTCTTGGGCGGTCGAAATGAGCAGTTCTTC

v_gene: TRBV7-2
abundance: few
j_gene: TRBJ2-1
d_gene: .
CDR3aa: CASSLVLEVSTEQFF
CDR3nt: TGTGCCAGCAGCTTAGTTCTAGAAGTTTCTACTGAGCAGTTCTTC

v_gene: TRBV15
abundance: .
j_gene: TRBJ2-3
d_gene: TRBD2
CDR3aa: CATSTGGLTDTQYF
CDR3nt: TGTGCCACCAGCACGGGAGGCCTCACAGATACGCAGTATTTT

v_gene: TRBV7-8
abundance: many
j_gene: TRBJ2-1
d_gene: TRBD2
CDR3aa: CASSFRRDYASSYNEQFF
CDR3nt: TGTGCCAGCAGCTTTCGCCGGGACTATGCCAGCTCCTACAATGAGCAGTTCTTC

v_gene: TRBV27
abundance: few
j_gene: TRBJ1-2
d_gene: .
CDR3aa: CASSFHSRDFYGYTF
CDR3nt: TGTGCCAGCAGTTTCCACTCTCGAGACTTCTATGGCTACACCTTC

v_gene: TRBV24-1
abundance: many
j_gene: TRBJ1-2
d_gene: TRBD1
CDR3aa: CATSDEDRDYGYTF
CDR3nt: TGTGCCACCAGTGATGAGGACAGGGACTATGGCTACACCTTC